This T cell receptor beta chain came from a study of T-cell memory formation after mild COVID-19. The CDR3 loop spans 13 amino acids. CDR1 is MNHEY and CDR2 is SVGAGI in the germline V gene. V dropped 11 bases and J dropped 4 bases, with 17 bases sitting between them. Study-wide findings and caveats: Second-wave clones that peaked on day 37 lacked confirmed SARS-CoV-2 specificity. Prior to infection, memory already included some responding clones, suggesting cross-reactive memory joined.

The table lists this clonotype with many counts. Its antigen is unidentified. From 5'RACE with constant-segment primers came TCR alpha and TCR beta cDNA libraries that carried sample barcodes and UMIs. TCRdb re-analysed the 5' RACE reads in MiXCR, keeping a single row per CDR3 protein. The sample has around 36,000 distinct CDR3 sequences, roughly 10% seen once. This rearrangement joins TRBV6-5 to TRBJ1-1; D is uncertain. The sample consisted of PBMCs or a T cell subset sorted from them (not recorded which). This sequence originates from a man aged 18 to 30 who had mild COVID-19 (a few samples of this study predate the infection). Cell type and time point are not known. The CDR3 DNA sequence: TGTGCCTGCCGTTTAGGCTGGGGCACTGAAGCTTTCTTT. Its translation is CACRLGWGTEAFF.